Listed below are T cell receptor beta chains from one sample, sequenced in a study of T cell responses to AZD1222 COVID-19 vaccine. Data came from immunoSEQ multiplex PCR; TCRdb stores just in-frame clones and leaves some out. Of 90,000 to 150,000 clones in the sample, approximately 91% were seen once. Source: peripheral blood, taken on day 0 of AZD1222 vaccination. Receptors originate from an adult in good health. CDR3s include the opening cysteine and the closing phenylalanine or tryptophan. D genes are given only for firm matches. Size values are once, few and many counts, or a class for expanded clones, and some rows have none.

CASSLVDRLYTGELFF | TGTGCCAGCAGCCTAGTGGACAGGCTTTACACCGGGGAGCTGTTTTTT | TRBJ2-2 | TRBD1 | . | TRBV14
CASSVGTSGPLYEQYF | TGTGCCAGCAGCGTAGGGACTAGCGGACCCCTCTACGAGCAGTACTTC | TRBJ2-7 | TRBD2 | . | TRBV9
CASSPPTGANEKLFF | TGTGCCAGCAGCCCCCCCACAGGGGCTAATGAAAAACTGTTTTTT | TRBJ1-4 | TRBD1 | . | TRBV5-5
CASSLGGGLFADTQYF | TGTGCCAGCAGCTTGGGCGGGGGGCTCTTCGCAGATACGCAGTATTTT | TRBJ2-3 | TRBD2 | . | TRBV5-5
CASGLVGTEAFF | TGTGCTAGTGGTTTGGTCGGGACAGAAGCTTTCTTT | TRBJ1-1 | . | . | TRBV12-5
CASSDFRQGSSPLHF | TGTGCCAGCAGCGATTTCCGCCAGGGCAGTTCACCCCTCCACTTT | TRBJ1-6 | . | . | TRBV9
CASSSEGGETQYF | TGTGCCAGCAGTAGCGAGGGGGGGGAGACCCAGTACTTC | TRBJ2-5 | . | . | TRBV6-6
CASSLVGGGGNTQYF | TGTGCCAGCAGCTTAGTTGGCGGGGGGGGAAATACGCAGTATTTT | TRBJ2-3 | TRBD2 | few | TRBV7-6
CASSQGHQPQHF | TGTGCCAGCAGTCAGGGACATCAGCCCCAGCATTTT | TRBJ1-5 | . | . | TRBV12-3/TRBV12-4
CASSPRSWPTF | TGTGCCAGCTCACCCAGGTCCTGGCCGACATTC | TRBJ2-7 | . | . | TRBV27
CASSLNMVGTEAFF | TGTGCCAGCAGCTTGAACATGGTCGGGACTGAAGCTTTCTTT | TRBJ1-1 | . | . | TRBV11-1
CSASTRKTEAFF | TGCAGTGCTAGTACAAGGAAAACTGAAGCTTTCTTT | TRBJ1-1 | . | . | TRBV20-1
CASSIGQGSFEQFF | TGTGCCAGCAGCATAGGACAGGGATCGTTTGAGCAGTTCTTC | TRBJ2-1 | . | . | TRBV21-1
CASSLNPGYETQYF | TGTGCCAGCAGCTTAAACCCAGGTTATGAGACCCAGTACTTC | TRBJ2-5 | . | . | TRBV7-7
CASTEEANSPLHF | TGCGCCAGCACAGAGGAGGCCAATTCACCCCTCCACTTT | TRBJ1-6 | . | . | TRBV5-1
CASSQEGGDGYTF | TGCGCCAGCAGCCAAGAAGGTGGCGATGGCTACACCTTC | TRBJ1-2 | . | once | TRBV4-3
CASSHSRGGGSYEQYF | TGTGCCAGCAGCCACTCTAGGGGAGGGGGCTCCTACGAGCAGTACTTC | TRBJ2-7 | . | . | TRBV16
CASSVRAGLSTDTQYF | TGTGCCAGCAGCGTACGGGCAGGACTAAGCACAGATACGCAGTATTTT | TRBJ2-3 | . | . | TRBV9
CASSQAGGGEQFF | TGTGCCAGCAGCCAGGCGGGCGGGGGTGAGCAGTTCTTC | TRBJ2-1 | TRBD2 | . | TRBV12-3/TRBV12-4
CASSLSRTETQYF | TGTGCCAGCAGTTTATCGAGAACGGAGACCCAGTACTTC | TRBJ2-5 | . | . | TRBV27
CASSWGFGANVLTF | TGTGCCAGCAGCTGGGGCTTTGGGGCCAACGTCCTGACTTTC | TRBJ2-6 | . | . | TRBV6-2/TRBV6-3
CASSNSDGTAQETQYF | TGTGCCAGCAGTAACTCCGACGGGACAGCTCAAGAGACCCAGTACTTC | TRBJ2-5 | TRBD1 | . | TRBV6-2/TRBV6-3
CASSHPGTSGGPSTDTQYF | TGTGCCAGCAGCCATCCCGGGACTAGCGGGGGGCCCAGCACAGATACGCAGTATTTT | TRBJ2-3 | TRBD2 | . | TRBV4-2
CASSAGQGWKRKTEAFF | TGTGCCAGCAGCGCGGGACAGGGCTGGAAAAGAAAAACTGAAGCTTTCTTT | TRBJ1-1 | TRBD1 | . | TRBV7-6
CAISDGGPDTQYF | TGTGCCATCAGTGACGGAGGCCCAGATACGCAGTATTTT | TRBJ2-3 | . | . | TRBV10-3
CASSAPGGPNTEAFF | TGTGCCAGCAGCGCCCCGGGGGGGCCGAACACTGAAGCTTTCTTT | TRBJ1-1 | . | . | TRBV11-3
CASSQGPNTEAFF | TGTGCCAGCTCACAGGGACCGAACACTGAAGCTTTCTTT | TRBJ1-1 | . | . | TRBV18
CASSLDIRIQETQYF | TGTGCCAGCAGCTTAGATATCCGGATCCAAGAGACCCAGTACTTC | TRBJ2-5 | . | once | TRBV11-2
CASSGLLAGANNEQFF | TGTGCCAGCAGCGGCCTCCTAGCGGGGGCGAACAATGAGCAGTTCTTC | TRBJ2-1 | TRBD2 | . | TRBV9
CASLDREVGELFF | TGCGCCAGCCTAGACAGGGAAGTCGGGGAGCTGTTTTTT | TRBJ2-2 | TRBD1 | . | TRBV10-1
CASSIYGRDEQYF | TGTGCCAGCAGTATTTATGGCAGGGACGAGCAGTACTTC | TRBJ2-7 | . | . | TRBV6-2/TRBV6-3
CASSLGTGGNGYTF | TGTGCCAGCAGCTTAGGGACAGGGGGGAACGGCTACACCTTC | TRBJ1-2 | TRBD1 | . | TRBV7-9
CASSLGGGEGYTF | TGTGCCAGCAGCTTGGGAGGCGGAGAGGGCTACACCTTC | TRBJ1-2 | . | . | TRBV5-6
CASSLAQGQGGETQYF | TGTGCCAGCAGCTTAGCGCAGGGACAGGGGGGAGAGACCCAGTACTTC | TRBJ2-5 | TRBD1 | . | TRBV7-8
CASSSLVQSVLRGNTEAFF | TGTGCCAGCAGCTCACTAGTGCAATCGGTCTTACGGGGGAACACTGAAGCTTTCTTT | TRBJ1-1 | . | . | TRBV7-2
CASSLGDRADYGYTF | TGTGCCAGCAGCTTAGGGGACAGGGCCGACTATGGCTACACCTTC | TRBJ1-2 | TRBD1 | . | TRBV13